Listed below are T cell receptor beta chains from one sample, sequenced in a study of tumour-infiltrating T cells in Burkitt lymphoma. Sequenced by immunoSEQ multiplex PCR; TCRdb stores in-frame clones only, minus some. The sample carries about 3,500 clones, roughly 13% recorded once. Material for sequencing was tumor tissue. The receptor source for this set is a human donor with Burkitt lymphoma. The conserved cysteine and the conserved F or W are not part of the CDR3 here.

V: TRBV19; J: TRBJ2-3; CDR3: ASSWGLGVHTDTQY
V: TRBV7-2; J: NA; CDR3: ASSLEAGDYEQY
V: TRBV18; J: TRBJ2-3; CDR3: ASSPGVDTQY
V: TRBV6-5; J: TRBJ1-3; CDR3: ASSSGTGMNTIY
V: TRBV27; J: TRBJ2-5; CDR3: ASSLRGTQY
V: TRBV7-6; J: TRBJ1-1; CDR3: ASSLAGGWEAF
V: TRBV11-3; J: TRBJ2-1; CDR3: ASSLESGGLPAPEQF
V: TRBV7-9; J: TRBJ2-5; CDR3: ASSLTRAGETQY
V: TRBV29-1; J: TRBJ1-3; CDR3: SVDSAGNTIY
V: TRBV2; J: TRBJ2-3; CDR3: ASRGLAGDTQY
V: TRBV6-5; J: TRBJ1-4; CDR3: ASRTTGGTNEKLF
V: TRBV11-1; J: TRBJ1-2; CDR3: ASSLHPTGDGYT
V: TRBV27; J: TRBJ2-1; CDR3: ASSLGPGLAGGQYNEQF
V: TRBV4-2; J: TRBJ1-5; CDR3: ASSLQGQYSNQPQH
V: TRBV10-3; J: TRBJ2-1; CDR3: AISEGRGSQYNEQF
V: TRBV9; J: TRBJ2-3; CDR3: ASSVQGATDTQY
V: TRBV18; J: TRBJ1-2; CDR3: ASSPQPYGYT
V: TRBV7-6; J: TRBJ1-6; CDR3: ASSLAVRAPPFNSPLH
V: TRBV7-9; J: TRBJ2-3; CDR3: ASSLLRGPYTDTQY
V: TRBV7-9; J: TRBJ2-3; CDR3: ASSTRLEWVADTQY
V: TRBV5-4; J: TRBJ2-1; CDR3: ASSLPGRDNEQF
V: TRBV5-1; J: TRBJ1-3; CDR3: ASSLDKSSGNTIY
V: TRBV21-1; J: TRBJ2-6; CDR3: ASSMGGLRAGANVLT
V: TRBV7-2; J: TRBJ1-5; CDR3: ASSQHRQGAGQPQH
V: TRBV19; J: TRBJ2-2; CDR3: ASAMGGGTGELF
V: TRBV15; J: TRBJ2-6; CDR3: ATSRGHEHFSGANVLT
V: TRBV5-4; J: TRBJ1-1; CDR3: ASSSRDRGTEAF
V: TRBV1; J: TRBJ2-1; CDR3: TSSQVRLAGDNEQF
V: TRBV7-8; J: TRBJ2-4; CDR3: ASSTTSDGNIQY
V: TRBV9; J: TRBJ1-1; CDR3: ASSPRGSGNPNTEAF